Below are 32 T cell receptor beta chains sequenced from a single sample in a study of T cell clusters in autoimmune cytopenias. About 37,500 genome equivalents of blood DNA were amplified for TRB. TRB was amplified by touch-down multiplex PCR, primer pools A and B combined. Using the multiplex PCR reads, TCRdb records one entry per CDR3 protein without DNA. This sample's table reports approximately 15,000 distinct CDR3 sequences. The sequenced sample was peripheral blood. These receptor sequences come from a human donor with an autoimmune cytopenia or autoimmune hepatitis (not recorded which).

Considering frequency, this clonotype is medium-sized (0.01 to 0.1%). The chain recombines TRBV18 with TRBJ1-1; TCRdb names TRBD1, which stays unverified in the absence of DNA. The length of the CDR3 is 17 residues. CDR1 is KGHSH, CDR2 LQKENI, per germline. The CDR3 reads CASSQLPTGTANTEAFF.

This rearrangement joins TRBV5-6 to TRBJ2-2; TCRdb proposes TRBD1, but this gene call is untestable without DNA. CDR3 length equals 16 residues. The V gene's germline CDR1 is SGHDT and CDR2 YYEEEE. The CDR3 sequence: CASSSTGGGVPGELFF.

The rearrangement joins TRBV5-6 to TRBJ2-1; the D gene TCRdb calls, TRBD1, cannot be checked with no DNA. The CDR3 runs 15 residues. Germline V gene lookup returns CDR1 SGHDT and CDR2 YYEEEE. The CDR3 spells CASSSPGHYYNEQFF.

This sequence joins TRBV19 and TRBJ1-6; TCRdb indicates TRBD1, and absent DNA this call remains unverified. The CDR3 covers 15 residues. Germline-derived CDR1 and CDR2 are LNHDA and SQIVND (reference sequence). This chain's CDR3 is CASRVQGSYNSPLHF. The full variable domain, rest sourced from reference TRBV19 and TRBJ1-6, is DGGITQSPKYLFRKEGQNVTLSCEQNLNHDAMYWYRQDPGQGLRLIYYSQIVNDFQKGDIAEGYSVSREKKESFPLTVTSAQKNPTAFYLCASRVQGSYNSPLHFGNGTRLTVT.

Judged by frequency, this clonotype is medium-sized. The chain links TRBV19 to TRBJ1-2. Per germline, CDR1 LNHDA and CDR2 SQIVND (reference sequence). The CDR3 extends over 12 amino acids. CDR3: CASSERDYGYTF.

By frequency, this clonotype is medium-sized. CDR3 sequence: CASSSRRLQETQYF. The chain carries TRBV27 and TRBJ2-5. Per germline, CDR1 MNHEY and CDR2 SMNVEV (reference sequence). The CDR3 runs 14 residues.

This clonotype ranks as medium-sized in terms of frequency. V and J are TRBV6-5 and TRBJ1-2; the D call of TRBD1 rests on TCRdb alone, since no DNA is present to check it. This CDR3 region has 17 residues. Germline values: CDR1 MNHEY, CDR2 SVGAGI. The CDR3 protein is CASSTVRGTGRNYGYTF.

The chain recombines TRBV19 with TRBJ1-6. The CDR3 contains 16 residues. Germline V gene sequence: CDR1 LNHDA, CDR2 SQIVND (reference sequence). CDR3 residues: CASSPLPGLSNSPLHF.

The chain couples TRBV15 to TRBJ2-5; TCRdb indicates TRBD2, and absent DNA this call remains unverified. CDR1 and CDR2 (germline): LNHNV, YYDKDF (reference sequence). This CDR3 comprises 20 residues. CDR3 in amino acids: CATSRDPVSTSGAGGETQYF.

This clonotype is medium-sized by frequency. The rearrangement joins TRBV29-1 to TRBJ2-1; TCRdb picks TRBD2, but there is no DNA to check that call. This CDR3 comprises 16 residues. Germline V gene data show CDR1 as SQVTM and CDR2 as ANQGSEA. The chain's CDR3 is CSVEDVEDSSYNEQFF.

The CDR3 sequence: CASSPRPWGNEKLFF. This chain links TRBV19 with TRBJ1-4; TCRdb outputs TRBD1, but without DNA this stays unchecked. Germline CDR1 and CDR2: LNHDA and SQIVND (reference sequence). This CDR3 has 15 amino acids.

This sequence joins TRBV7-9 and TRBJ2-1; as DNA is missing, the TRBD2 call by TCRdb cannot be tested. The CDR3 runs 16 residues. In germline, CDR1 is SEHNR, CDR2 FQNEAQ (reference sequence). This CDR3 is CASRNSGALSYNEQFF.

This clonotype is classed as medium-sized (0.01 to 0.1%) by frequency. The J gene is TRBJ2-5, the V gene TRBV6-5; no DNA is available, so the TRBD2 call from TCRdb remains unchecked. Germline-derived CDR1 and CDR2 are MNHEY and SVGAGI. This CDR3 spans 15 amino acids. This CDR3 reads CASSATEREQETQYF.

CDR3 in amino acids: CASSPNREGYTF. V usage is TRBV6-6 and J usage is TRBJ1-2; TCRdb picks TRBD1, but there is no DNA to check that call. The CDR3 length is 12 residues. Germline V CDR1 and CDR2: MNHNY, SVGAGI (reference sequence).

The chain carries TRBV11-2 and TRBJ2-7; the D gene TCRdb calls, TRBD1, cannot be checked with no DNA. The CDR3 length is 12 residues. Germline-derived CDR1 and CDR2 are SGHAT and FQNNGV. Here the CDR3 reads CASSSTVYEQYF.

The J gene is TRBJ2-7, the V gene TRBV6-6; without DNA, the TCRdb call of TRBD1 cannot be checked. Per the germline V gene, CDR1 is MNHNY and CDR2 is SVGAGI (reference sequence). This CDR3 has 15 amino acids. The CDR3 reads CASSYSEQGGYEQYF.

The gene calls are TRBV19 and TRBJ1-5. The CDR3 has 15 residues. Germline V CDR1 and CDR2: LNHDA, SQIVND (reference sequence). This CDR3 is CASMRGGSWDQPQHF.

This clonotype is deemed medium-sized by its frequency. V and J are TRBV19 and TRBJ1-1; TCRdb proposes TRBD1, but this gene call is untestable without DNA. From germline, CDR1 is LNHDA and CDR2 SQIVND (reference sequence). This CDR3 is 14 amino acids long. This CDR3 reads CASSTLSGGTEAFF.

The V and J genes are TRBV6-5 and TRBJ1-2. CDR3 length equals 14 residues. Per germline, CDR1 MNHEY and CDR2 SVGAGI. The CDR3: CASSNEGLGYGYTF.

This chain uses TRBV19 with TRBJ1-1; TCRdb's D call, TRBD1, is unchecked because there is no DNA. The CDR3 is 12 amino acids. The germline V gene has CDR1 LNHDA and CDR2 SQIVND (reference sequence). CDR3 in amino acids: CASKGAGTEAFF.

This clonotype is deemed medium-sized by its frequency. The chain links TRBV6-5 to TRBJ2-7; no DNA is available, so the TRBD2 call from TCRdb remains unchecked. Germline loops: CDR1 MNHEY, CDR2 SVGAGI. This CDR3 is 14 amino acids long. This CDR3 is CASRRGLASYEQYF.

This chain joins TRBV20-1 and TRBJ2-5; the D call from TCRdb, TRBD2, cannot be confirmed without DNA. Germline CDR1 DFQATT, CDR2 SNEGSKA (reference sequence). This CDR3 has 12 amino acids. Here the CDR3 reads CSARVGRETQYF.

The V and J genes are TRBV18 and TRBJ2-7; TCRdb's D call of TRBD2 is untestable without DNA. Germline loops: CDR1 KGHSH, CDR2 LQKENI. This CDR3 has 16 amino acids. CDR3 region: CASSPVAGGGSYEQYF.

V usage is TRBV7-9 and J usage is TRBJ2-2; the D gene TCRdb calls, TRBD2, cannot be checked with no DNA. Germline CDR1 SEHNR, CDR2 FQNEAQ (reference sequence). The CDR3 is made up of 16 amino acids. The CDR3 loop is CASSSRLAGHTEELFF.

J is TRBJ1-1 and V is TRBV12-3 or TRBV12-4; TCRdb's D gene call, TRBD1, goes unchecked for lack of DNA. The CDR3 is 15 amino acids. CDR3 loop: CASSNTGSLNTEAFF.

V usage is TRBV6-1 and J usage is TRBJ1-2. CDR3 length equals 13 residues. Germline CDR1 is MNHNS and CDR2 is SASEGT. The CDR3 is CASRTVLNYGYTF.

The rearrangement joins TRBV7-2 to TRBJ2-2. The CDR3 is 16 residues long. In germline, CDR1 is SGHTA, CDR2 FQGNSA. This CDR3 reads CASSLAWKGDTGELFF.

The J gene is TRBJ1-1, the V gene TRBV12-3 or TRBV12-4; lacking DNA, the TRBD1 call made by TCRdb goes unchecked. The CDR3 has 13 residues. The CDR3 sequence is CASSLNGGTEAFF.

V usage is TRBV6-6 and J usage is TRBJ1-4. The CDR3 spans 16 residues. Germline V lookup: CDR1 MNHNY, CDR2 SVGAGI (reference sequence). This chain's CDR3 is CASSYRRVATNEKLFF.

The genes are TRBV24-1 and TRBJ2-1; TCRdb indicates TRBD2, and absent DNA this call remains unverified. This CDR3 region has 18 residues. From germline, CDR1 is KGHDR and CDR2 SFDVKD. CDR3 region: CATSEAGTSGTHRGEQFF.

This chain joins TRBV6-5 and TRBJ1-2; there is no DNA to check the TCRdb D call of TRBD1. Germline V CDR1 and CDR2: MNHEY, SVGAGI. The CDR3 is 14 residues long. The chain's CDR3 is CASRRGTANYGYTF.

V usage is TRBV30 and J usage is TRBJ1-2; as DNA is missing, the TRBD1 call by TCRdb cannot be tested. CDR1 and CDR2 from the germline V gene are GTSNPN and SVGIG (reference sequence). The CDR3 has 12 residues. CDR3 residues: CAVSGSGFGYTF.